This T cell receptor beta chain was observed in a study of blood T cell repertoires in COVID-19 (TCRdb year 2020). For context, the study as a whole: Samples covering the acute and convalescent phases of COVID-19 were provided by collaborators in the United States, Italy and Spain. The prospective study material was composed of cDNA or gDNA derived from T cells, B-cell-depleted T cells, or PBMCs. The dataset comprised deeply sampled blood TCRbeta repertoires from subjects exposed to, actively infected with, or recovered from COVID-19. The repertoires were made available in a free public database intended to serve as a resource for research on the immune response to SARS-CoV-2. Samples were obtained from the ongoing ImmuneRACE study (first 160 participants) and from over 1,000 subjects provided by 6 global collaborators. Nearly every sample came with metadata listing a de-identified subject ID, COVID-19 status, age in years and sex. Where HLA class I and class II types were available, the types were taken from metadata supplied by the sample provider, not from assay-based typing.

Its CDR3 holds 18 amino acids, cysteine through phenylalanine. The entry retains the CDR3 DNA only, 54 bases that are in frame from base 1. CDR1 and CDR2, per the germline V gene, are SNHLY and FYNNEI. Here V drops 4 bases and J drops 7 bases, and the junction holds 15 bases not matched to any gene. The study at large found these results: The amount of clinical and demographic metadata varied by source and participant and was provided uncurated.

Points on this clone: This receptor's antigen is unknown. One base away there is no much larger clone; base qualities are not given.

Whole blood was collected in K2EDTA tubes by collaborating institutions according to the institutions' own protocols. For TCRbeta analysis, collaborators shipped samples in one of three forms: frozen whole blood, isolated PBMCs, or DNA extracted from either of those sample types. The immunoSEQ Assay, a bias-controlled multiplex PCR, was used to amplify TCRbeta CDR3 regions from genomic DNA. The original pipeline was this. Nucleated cell counts per sample were estimated from amplification of reference gene primers within the assay. To quantify the absolute abundance of each unique TCRbeta CDR3 rearrangement, sequence reads were collapsed and filtered. For each sample, productive Simpson clonality was calculated as the square root of Simpson's diversity index across productive rearrangements. TCRdb obtained this table from immuneACCESS and retained in-frame rearrangements with V and J assigned. These tables miss some clones; where compared with another copy, unresolved V genes account for less than half of the shortfall, and the remainder is unexplained. The D gene and trimming were derived from the DNA, and the V and J assignments and clone size from that table. A total of roughly 53,000 clones appear in this sample, around 84% of them only once. About 2.6% of the sample rests with the top ten.

The rearranged segments are TRBV2 and TRBJ1-6, and TRBD1 aligns with 8 junction nucleotides. The material sequenced was peripheral blood. This receptor was identified in a man aged 50 or older with acute or convalescent COVID-19. The sequence in DNA is TGTGCCAGCAGTGTCCCGGGACAGGTTCTCCGACTCAATTCACCCCTCCACTTT. Translated, this is CASSVPGQVLRLNSPLHF.